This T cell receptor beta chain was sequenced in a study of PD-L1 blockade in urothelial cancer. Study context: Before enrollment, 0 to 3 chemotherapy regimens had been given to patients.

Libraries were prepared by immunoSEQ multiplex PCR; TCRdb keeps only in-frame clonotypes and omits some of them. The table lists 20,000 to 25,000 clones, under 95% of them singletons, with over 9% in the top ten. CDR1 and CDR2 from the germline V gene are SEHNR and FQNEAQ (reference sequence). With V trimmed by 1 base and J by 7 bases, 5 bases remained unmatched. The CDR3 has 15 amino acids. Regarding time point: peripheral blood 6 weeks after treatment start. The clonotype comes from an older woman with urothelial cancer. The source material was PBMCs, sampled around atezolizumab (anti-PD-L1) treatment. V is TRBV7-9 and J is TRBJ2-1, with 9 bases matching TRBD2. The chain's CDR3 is CASSLGAGGINEQFF. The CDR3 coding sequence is TGTGCCAGCAGCTTAGGTGCGGGAGGGATTAATGAGCAGTTCTTC.